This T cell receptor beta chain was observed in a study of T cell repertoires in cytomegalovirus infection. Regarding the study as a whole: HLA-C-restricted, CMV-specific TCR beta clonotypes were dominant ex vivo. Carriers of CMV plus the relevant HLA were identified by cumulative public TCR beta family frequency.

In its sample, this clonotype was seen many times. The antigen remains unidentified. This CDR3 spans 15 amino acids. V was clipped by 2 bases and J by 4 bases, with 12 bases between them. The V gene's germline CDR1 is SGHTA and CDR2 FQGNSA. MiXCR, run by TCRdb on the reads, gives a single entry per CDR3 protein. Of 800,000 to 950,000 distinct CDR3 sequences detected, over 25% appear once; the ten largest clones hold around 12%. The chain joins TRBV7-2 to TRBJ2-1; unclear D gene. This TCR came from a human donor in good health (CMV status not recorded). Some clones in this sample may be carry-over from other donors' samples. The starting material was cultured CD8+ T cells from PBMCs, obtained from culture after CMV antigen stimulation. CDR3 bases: TGTGCCAGCAGCTTAAACAGTAACGGATACAATGAGCAGTTCTTC. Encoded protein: CASSLNSNGYNEQFF.